This T cell receptor beta chain was sequenced during a study of human T cells and chemical hapten exposure. Whole-study context: For sensitization, 2% DPC was applied to an approximately 2 cm by approximately 2 cm patch of upper inner arm skin. Affected patients, primarily female, had alopecia areata, totalis or universalis. Findings and caveats of the study: Significantly greater numbers of large CDR3 similarity clusters came from expanded TCRs than from controls. Counts of TCRs above 1 in 1000 frequency stayed unchanged with DPC sensitization.

Unmatched junction bases numbered 18, after V lost 3 bases and J lost 0 bases. The CDR3 loop spans 20 amino acids. In germline, CDR1 is DFQATT, CDR2 SNEGSKA (reference sequence). A single record per CDR3 protein comes from TCRdb applying MiXCR to the RACE reads. The table includes under 150,000 distinct CDR3 sequences, over 10% detected once. Notes on this clonotype: Its antigen is currently unknown.

Time point reported: patch test 1, 2 weeks after DPC sensitization. Treatment noted: therapeutic diphenylcyclopropenone sensitization with weekly scalp DPC. The TCR was taken from a woman in her fifties or sixties with alopecia areata. Some clones in this sample may be carry-over from other donors' samples. This specimen was whole blood, taken in connection with sensitization to the hapten diphenylcyclopropenone (DPC). The chain carries TRBV20-1 and TRBJ1-3; the match to TRBD1 covers 9 bases. The CDR3 DNA reads TGCAGTGCTAGGCCCAGCCCTGGACAGGGGAGATTTTTCTCTGGAAACACCATATATTTT. This gives the protein CSARPSPGQGRFFSGNTIYF.